The present entry profiles one T cell receptor (beta chain) with its context. Its antigen specificity is not known. No base quality information exists; no much larger clone differs at one position. Using the deep immunoSEQ assay, multiplex PCR amplified TCR CDR3 regions from genomic DNA. Extracted genomic DNA from each cell subset was distributed evenly across all wells of several immunoSEQ 96-well plates, and each plate was treated as a replicate. For sorted subsets, each replicate PCR was loaded with 200 ng genomic DNA, equivalent to 30,000 or so T cell genomes. Purified libraries were quantified with a Qubit 3.0 fluorometer, sized on a Bioanalyzer 2100, and re-quantified with the KAPA Library Quantification kit. Every immunoSEQ 96-well plate was sequenced on a dedicated single-read 150-cycle Illumina NextSeq 550 flow cell. Processing in the source paper ran as follows. Because only junctional sequences without quality scores were contained in the immunoSEQ output, filtering matching that applied to full-length reads could not be performed. To assign V/J genes and CDR3, sequences were annotated against IMGT germline references using PyIR, a Python wrapper for IgBLAST v1.9. Reads with weak V/J assignments (E-value above 1e-6), missing CDR3, stop codons, out-of-frame junctions, or ambiguous translated residues were removed. V3J clonotypes were defined by identical inferred V gene, J gene, and CDR3 amino acid sequence. Percentage overlap between repertoires was calculated by dividing the number of shared unique clonotypes by the size of the smaller repertoire. Three approaches were used to assess repertoire richness: RTK rarefaction, the Chao1 estimator, and Recon v2.1 estimates of unobserved clonotypes. For all TCRbeta clonotypes obtained by the gDNA method from four donors, generation probabilities were computed with OLGA. As stored in TCRdb, this immuneACCESS dataset retains in-frame rearrangements with V and J assigned. A fraction of the clones does not appear; measured against another copy, unresolved V genes explain less than half of the discrepancy, and the remainder lacks a known reason. D and trimming come from the DNA, and the V and J calls and clone size come from that table. The sample contains about 680,000 clones, around 78% of them found a single time. The ten largest clones represent around 2% of the sample.

CDR1 and CDR2, per the germline V gene, are SGHDN and FVKESK. V is shortened by 4 bases, J by 0 bases, and the region joining them spans 31 bases. The CDR3 covers 22 residues, taking in both the cysteine and the phenylalanine. The read is trimmed to its CDR3 DNA, 66 bases read in frame from base 1. These data are taken from a study of shared clonotypes between healthy human individuals (dated by TCRdb to the early 2020s). A note on the overall study: Three men and two women, aged 18 to 49 years, made up the cohort. Blood TCR repertoires of roughly 5 healthy adults were deeply sequenced to estimate repertoire size and the extent of clonotype sharing between individuals. Between about 0.94 and 8.9 billion PBMCs per donor were obtained by leukapheresis. For each donor, three plates each were used for CD4 naive and CD4 memory, two plates were used for CD8 naive, and one plate was used for CD8 memory. To increase sequencing depth and limit assay-specific biases, different laboratories used diverse techniques to prepare libraries and sequence TCR repertoires. Study-level results and caveats: Pairwise subsampling indicated that sequencing depth was expected to affect the degree of clonotype sharing among donors. Rarefaction of sorted-subset datasets indicated incomplete sequencing despite the large sequencing depth. When several donors were compared, the shared fraction of clonotypes was 5% to 6.5% for naive CD4, 3.5% to 4% for naive CD8, 2% to 2.5% for memory CD4, and roughly 0.43% for memory CD8. The genetic and exposure-history diversity represented was limited by the small number of donors. Compared with non-shared clonotypes, the clonotypes found in all four sorted-subset donors had higher generation probabilities. Naive subsets generally had larger estimated clonotype richness than memory subsets. Sampling was restricted to blood, and TCR repertoires in tissues likely differ from the TCR repertoires found in blood.

The donors were healthy, HIV-negative adults who had no recently reported acute infections or vaccinations. Every donor was a Caucasian adult residing in Nashville, Tennessee, USA. Magnetic negative selection was used to enrich CD4+ T cells, after which naive cells were positively selected on CD45RA and the negative fraction became the memory subset. Blood was obtained by leukapheresis, after which PBMCs were separated by Ficoll-Histopaque density gradient centrifugation and cryopreserved in liquid nitrogen vapor phase. Analytical flow cytometry was used to check the purity and quantity of every magnetically sorted T cell population. Genomic DNA was isolated from every sorted fraction and measured by UV absorbance on a Nanodrop 2000c.

The sample taken for sequencing was memory CD4+ T cells sorted from blood. The cell subset or site label of this sample denotes: CD45RA-negative fraction. The receptor's source is a woman in her 30s in good health. The chain is made from TRBV14 and TRBJ1-5, with no confidently assigned D gene. CDR3 sequence: CASSPSSQSPGRAGYSNQPQHF. The nucleotides read TGTGCCAGCAGCCCCTCAAGTCAGTCACCCGGCCGGGCAGGCTATAGCAATCAGCCCCAGCATTTT. The CDR3 plus the reference TRBV14 and TRBJ1-5 genes for the other parts give the full variable domain: EAGVTQFPSHSVIEKGQTVTLRCDPISGHDNLYWYRRVMGKEIKFLLHFVKESKQDESGMPNNRFLAERTGGTYSTLKVQPAELEDSGVYFCASSPSSQSPGRAGYSNQPQHFGDGTRLSIL.